These 18 T cell receptor beta chains came from one sample sequenced in a study of blood T cell repertoires in COVID-19. Profiled with immunoSEQ multiplex PCR; TCRdb holds only in-frame clones, not every one. The sample shows approximately 360,000 clones, around 83% of them seen only once. The sequenced material came from PBMCs or T cells enriched from blood (not recorded which). The source of these receptors is a woman aged 50 to 60 who had recovered from COVID-19.

This clone was seen a single time. The rearrangement links TRBV7-3 to TRBJ2-1; TRBD2 aligns across 10 bases. Losses at the gene ends were 4 bases for V and 5 bases for J; bases not matched to a gene: 11. Per germline, CDR1 SGHTA and CDR2 FQGTGA. CDR3 size: 17 residues. CDR3 region: CASSSNVRLAGDNEQFF. CDR3 bases: TGTGCCAGCAGCTCCAACGTCAGACTAGCGGGTGACAATGAGCAGTTCTTC.

Concerning this clone itself: The sample contains more than one DNA sequence encoding this CDR3. The V and J genes are TRBV12-3 or TRBV12-4 and TRBJ1-1; D gene uncertain. V shed 6 bases and J shed 4 bases, with 6 bases lying between them. CDR3 length equals 11 residues. CDR3 coding DNA: TGTGCCAGCAGCCGGGGCACTGAAGCTTTCTTT. Translated: CASSRGTEAFF.

This clone was counted a single time. This rearrangement joins TRBV3-1 (or the pseudogene TRBV3-2) to TRBJ1-1; D is unclear. There are 14 residues in the CDR3. Trimming shortened V by 4 bases and J by 0 bases, and 9 bases separated the two germline ends. Germline CDR1 reads LGHDT; CDR2 reads YNNKEL (reference sequence). The DNA for the CDR3 is TGTGCCAGCAGCCCAGGAAAAATGAACACTGAAGCTTTCTTT. Amino acids: CASSPGKMNTEAFF.

The V gene is TRBV6-5, the J gene TRBJ1-1; perhaps TRBD1 as D (5 bases). Deletions cut 7 bases from V and 5 bases from J, with 17 bases between. The germline V gene encodes CDR1 MNHEY and CDR2 SVGAGI. This CDR3 has 14 amino acids. The CDR3 DNA reads as TGTGCCAGCATTCTGGGGCTTCGGTGGACTGAAGCTTTCTTT. As protein: CASILGLRWTEAFF.

The chain's CDR3 is CASSRDRVLVGFF. CDR3 DNA: TGTGCCAGCAGTAGGGACAGGGTTTTAGTAGGTTTCTTT. J is TRBJ1-1 and V is TRBV12-3 or TRBV12-4, with 9 bases that match TRBD1. The CDR3 totals 13 residues. The junction had 11 bases not matched to a gene; V was cut back by 5 bases and J by 13 bases.

J is TRBJ2-7 and V is TRBV5-6, with D perhaps TRBD1 (7 bases). Trimming stripped 6 bases from V and 6 bases from J, with 22 bases between. CDR3 length: 15 residues. The V gene's germline CDR1 is SGHDT and CDR2 YYEEEE. CDR3 protein: CASTYGGTAYFEQYF. The CDR3 region has the DNA TGTGCCAGCACCTACGGCGGGACAGCGTATTTCGAGCAGTACTTC. Full variable domain (rest looked up from reference TRBV5-6 and TRBJ2-7): DAGVTQSPTHLIKTRGQQVTLRCSPKSGHDTVSWYQQALGQGPQFIFQYYEEEERQRGNFPDRFSGHQFPNYSSELNVNALLLGDSALYLCASTYGGTAYFEQYFGPGTRLTVT.

The chain recombines TRBV11-1 with TRBJ2-5; tentatively, D is TRBD2 (5 bases). Trimming stripped 1 base from V and 5 bases from J, with 17 bases between. Germline V lookup: CDR1 SGHAT, CDR2 FQDESV (reference sequence). The CDR3 has 16 residues. The CDR3 bases are TGTGCCAGCAGCTTAGTAAGGGCGGCTAGCTTTGAGACCCAGTACTTC. Translation gives CASSLVRAASFETQYF.

The V and J genes are TRBV12-5 and TRBJ1-2; D is unresolved. The V end lost 0 bases, the J end lost 11 bases, and 13 bases lay between the germline ends. CDR1 and CDR2 (germline): LGHNT, FRNRAP. The CDR3 extends over 13 amino acids. The CDR3 nucleotides read TGTGCTAGTGGTTTGGTGGGCAGTAGTGGGTACACCTTC. Its translation: CASGLVGSSGYTF.

The genes are TRBV19 and TRBJ1-1, with a weak D call TRBD1 (5 bases). The V and J ends lost 3 bases and 10 bases respectively, with 9 bases between them. The CDR3 has 11 amino acids. Germline loops: CDR1 LNHDA, CDR2 SQIVND (reference sequence). CDR3 loop: CASSMGLGAFF. For the CDR3, the DNA is TGTGCCAGTAGTATGGGACTTGGAGCTTTCTTT.

J is TRBJ1-2 and V is TRBV5-6, with D perhaps matching TRBD1 (5 bases). Germline CDR1 is SGHDT and CDR2 is YYEEEE. This CDR3 region has 15 residues. The V gene lost 4 bases and the J gene lost 4 bases, with 17 bases spanning the gap. The CDR3, as DNA: TGTGCCAGCAGCCCACGGGCAGGGATTTCCTATGGCTACACCTTC. Encoded protein: CASSPRAGISYGYTF.

V and J are TRBV30 and TRBJ1-1, with D uncertain. Germline values: CDR1 GTSNPN, CDR2 SVGIG (reference sequence). This CDR3 region has 13 residues. V shed 3 bases and J shed 11 bases, with 19 bases lying between them. The CDR3 is CAWRTQSAVDAFF. As DNA, the CDR3 is TGTGCCTGGAGGACCCAGTCCGCGGTAGATGCTTTCTTT.

This clone appeared once. The rearrangement joins TRBV11-1 to TRBJ2-5; D is unclear. This CDR3 is built from 14 residues. Germline V lookup: CDR1 SGHAT, CDR2 FQDESV (reference sequence). V lost 0 bases and J 2 bases, leaving 7 bases between the germline ends. CDR3 coding DNA: TGTGCCAGCAGCTTAGCTCCCAGGCAAGAGACCCAGTACTTC. Amino acids: CASSLAPRQETQYF.

V gene TRBV3-1 (or the pseudogene TRBV3-2) combines with J gene TRBJ2-1; 10 bases fit TRBD2. CDR1 is LGHDT and CDR2 is YNNKEL in the germline V gene (reference sequence). V gave up 0 bases and J gave up 0 bases; unmatched junction bases: 5. CDR3 length: 18 amino acids. The CDR3: CASSQDGTSARSYNEQFF. The CDR3 coding sequence is TGTGCCAGCAGCCAAGACGGGACTAGCGCCCGCTCCTACAATGAGCAGTTCTTC.

CDR3 in amino acids: CASSLVYPSGNYNEQFF. The CDR3, as DNA: TGTGCCAGCAGCTTAGTTTATCCTAGCGGGAACTACAATGAGCAGTTCTTC. The chain combines TRBV7-2 with TRBJ2-1, with 9 bases lining up with TRBD2. Trimming cost V 1 base and J 3 bases; bases outside gene matches: 7. There are 17 residues in the CDR3. Germline CDR1 reads SGHTA; CDR2 reads FQGNSA.

V usage is TRBV3-1 (or the pseudogene TRBV3-2) and J usage is TRBJ1-2; no reliable D call. Germline CDR1 is LGHDT and CDR2 is YNNKEL (reference sequence). The CDR3 length is 14 residues. Trimming left V 2 bases short and J 3 bases short, with 10 bases between. CDR3 bases: TGTGCCAGCAGCCAATTAACCCGGGACTATGGCTACACCTTC. It translates to CASSQLTRDYGYTF.

This CDR3 reads CSVTATGTGLFEAFF. The DNA of the CDR3 is TGCAGCGTTACAGCAACCGGGACAGGCTTGTTTGAAGCTTTCTTT. The chain uses TRBV29-1 and TRBJ1-1; 8 bases are shared with TRBD1. CDR3 length: 15 amino acids. V lost 5 bases to trimming and J lost 7 bases; unmatched junction nucleotides: 15. Germline CDR1 reads SQVTM; CDR2 reads ANQGSEA.

V gene TRBV5-1 combines with J gene TRBJ2-1; TRBD1 agrees at 10 bases. The CDR3 has 14 residues. The trim removed 7 bases at V and 6 bases at J, leaving 7 bases unmatched. Germline V gives CDR1 SGHRS, CDR2 YFSETQ. CDR3: CASLPGQGRNEQFF. CDR3 coding DNA: TGCGCCAGCTTACCGGGACAGGGGCGCAATGAGCAGTTCTTC.

The chain carries TRBV7-9 and TRBJ2-7; D possibly corresponds to TRBD1 (7 bases). CDR3 size: 14 residues. V was pared by 2 bases and J by 2 bases, with 10 bases between. CDR1 and CDR2 from the germline V gene are SEHNR and FQNEAQ (reference sequence). Written as DNA, the CDR3 is TGTGCCAGCAGCTTATCAGGGGGGACCTACGAGCAGTACTTC. This sequence encodes CASSLSGGTYEQYF. The variable domain in full, with the rest retrieved from reference TRBV7-9 and TRBJ2-7, is DTGVSQNPRHKITKRGQNVTFRCDPISEHNRLYWYRQTLGQGPEFLTYFQNEAQLEKSRLLSDRFSAERPKGSFSTLEIQRTEQGDSAMYLCASSLSGGTYEQYFGPGTRLTVT.